The present T cell receptor beta chain was sequenced within a study of blood T cells in healthy people across ages. The sample providers were healthy Caucasian people from Russia, aged roughly 6 to 95. As regards this clonotype: Since a much larger clone is just one base distant, this may be a read error.

The use of a sample-barcoded 5' primer and a J-beta primer mix characterized a second PCR of 7 to 11 cycles. The template-switch adaptor, which had 12 random nucleotides, put a tag on each cDNA molecule. TCRdb processed the 5' RACE reads anew with MiXCR; each CDR3 protein has one entry. This table holds under 800,000 distinct CDR3 sequences, around 46% found once. This CDR3 region has 16 residues. V gave up 1 base and J gave up 7 bases; unmatched junction bases: 11. Germline V CDR1 and CDR2: SGHTA, FQGNSA. Sequencing was carried out using blood. This receptor was taken from a woman aged 55-69 years in good health. This chain links TRBV7-2 with TRBJ2-7; 9 bases are shared with TRBD2. The CDR3 sequence is CASSLVSGSSYNEQYF. For the CDR3, the DNA is TGTGCCAGCAGCTTAGTTAGCGGGAGTTCCTACAATGAGCAGTACTTC.